The 8 T cell receptor beta chains reported below all come from one sample, sequenced in a study of cytomegalovirus exposure and HLA in healthy donors. The PCR employed 60 Vbeta primers together with 13 Jbeta primers. Clones were read by immunoSEQ multiplex PCR, and TCRdb kept only the in-frame ones, dropping some. The sample lists some 130,000 clones, 77% occurring once. Sequencing was done on a sample of PBMCs. The receptors here all came from a young man in good health and CMV-seronegative.

V and J are TRBV7-2 and TRBJ2-3; 10 bases are a match to TRBD2. The CDR3 totals 19 residues. J gave up 6 bases and V 0 bases, and 15 bases lay outside the gene matches. Germline V gene sequence: CDR1 SGHTA, CDR2 FQGNSA. The CDR3 loop is CASSLARYEREGPHDTQYF. DNA for the CDR3: TGTGCCAGCAGCTTAGCGCGCTACGAGCGGGAGGGCCCTCACGATACGCAGTATTTT.

The sample holds a few counts of this clone. This chain links TRBV27 with TRBJ2-1; 8 bases match TRBD2. Per germline, CDR1 MNHEY and CDR2 SMNVEV (reference sequence). The junction had 12 bases not matched to a gene; V was cut back by 4 bases and J by 10 bases. This CDR3 spans 15 amino acids. Here the CDR3 reads CASSSPGLGREEQFF. CDR3 DNA: TGTGCCAGCAGTTCCCCGGGACTAGGGAGGGAGGAGCAGTTCTTC.

The CDR3 here is CASAPRGVDEQYF. CDR3 nucleotide sequence: TGTGCCAGCGCCCCCCGAGGAGTCGACGAGCAGTACTTC. V gene TRBV18 combines with J gene TRBJ2-7, with D unclear. CDR3 length: 13 residues. CDR1 is KGHSH, CDR2 LQKENI, per germline. The V and J ends lost 8 bases and 5 bases respectively, with 16 bases between them.

J is TRBJ1-2 and V is TRBV7-9; no firm D call. V was trimmed by 1 base and J by 6 bases, leaving 6 bases between them. Germline-derived CDR1 and CDR2 are SEHNR and FQNEAQ (reference sequence). CDR3 length: 12 residues. The CDR3 DNA reads as TGTGCCAGCAGCTTAGACTTGGATGGCTACACCTTC. This encodes CASSLDLDGYTF.

The chain uses TRBV5-1 and TRBJ1-4; D call uncertain. The CDR3 totals 15 residues. The germline V gene has CDR1 SGHRS and CDR2 YFSETQ. V was pared by 4 bases and J by 2 bases, with 12 bases between. CDR3 bases: TGCGCCAGCAGCCCCCCAGAGGCCACTAATGAAAAACTGTTTTTT. Translated: CASSPPEATNEKLFF. The full variable domain, its missing parts supplied by reference TRBV5-1 and TRBJ1-4, is KAGVTQTPRYLIKTRGQQVTLSCSPISGHRSVSWYQQTPGQGLQFLFEYFSETQRNKGNFPGRFSGRQFSNSRSEMNVSTLELGDSALYLCASSPPEATNEKLFFGSGTQLSVL.

About this clone itself: One end of the junction does not line up with germline, which may come from a read error. The gene calls are TRBV2 and TRBJ2-7; 7 bases are shared with TRBD2. The CDR3 extends over 12 amino acids. CDR1 is SNHLY and CDR2 is FYNNEI in the germline V gene. CDR3 residues: CASSARGVGEGF. Here the CDR3 DNA reads TGTGCCAGCAGTGCCCGGGGGGTAGGGGAGGGGTTC.

This rearrangement joins TRBV10-3 to TRBJ2-7; 8 nucleotides line up with TRBD1. The V gene end was trimmed by 3 bases and the J gene end by 7 bases; junction bases not matched to a gene: 8. CDR3 length: 14 residues. Per the germline V gene, CDR1 is ENHRY and CDR2 is SYGVKD. In nucleotides, the CDR3 is TGTGCCATCAGTGATTCCGGGACAGGCGTGGAGCAGTACTTC. Protein sequence: CAISDSGTGVEQYF.

The rearrangement uses TRBV27 and TRBJ2-1; 8 bases are a match to TRBD2. The V and J ends lost 6 bases and 7 bases, in that order; junction bases with no gene match: 11. CDR3 length: 15 amino acids. The germline V gene encodes CDR1 MNHEY and CDR2 SMNVEV (reference sequence). CDR3 amino acids: CASRYGAGVVNEQFF. The CDR3 DNA reads as TGTGCCAGCAGATATGGAGCGGGAGTGGTTAATGAGCAGTTCTTC.